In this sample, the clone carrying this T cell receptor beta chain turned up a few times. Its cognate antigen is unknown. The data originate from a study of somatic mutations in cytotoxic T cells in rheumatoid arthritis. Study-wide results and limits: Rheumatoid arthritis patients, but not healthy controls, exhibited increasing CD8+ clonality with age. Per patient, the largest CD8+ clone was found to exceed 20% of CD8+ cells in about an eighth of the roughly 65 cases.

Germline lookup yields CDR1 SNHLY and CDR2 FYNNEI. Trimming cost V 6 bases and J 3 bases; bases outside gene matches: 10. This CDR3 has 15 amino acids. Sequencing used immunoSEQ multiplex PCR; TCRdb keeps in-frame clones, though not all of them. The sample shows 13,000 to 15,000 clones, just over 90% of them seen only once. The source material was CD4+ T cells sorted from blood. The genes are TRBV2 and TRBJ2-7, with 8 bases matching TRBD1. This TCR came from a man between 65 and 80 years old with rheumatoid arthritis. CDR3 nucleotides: TGTGCCAGCAGGTCCACAGGGGGGTCCCTCTACGAGCAGTACTTC. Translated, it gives CASRSTGGSLYEQYF.